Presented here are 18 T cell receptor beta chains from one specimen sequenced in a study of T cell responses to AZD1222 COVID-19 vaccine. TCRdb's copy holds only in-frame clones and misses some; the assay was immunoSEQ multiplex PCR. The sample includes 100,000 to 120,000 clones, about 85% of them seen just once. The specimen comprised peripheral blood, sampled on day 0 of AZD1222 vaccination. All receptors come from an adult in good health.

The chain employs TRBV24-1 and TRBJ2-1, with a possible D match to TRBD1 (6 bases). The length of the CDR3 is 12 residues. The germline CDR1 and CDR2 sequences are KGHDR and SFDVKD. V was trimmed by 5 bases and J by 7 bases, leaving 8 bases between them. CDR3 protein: CATSVRGNEQFF. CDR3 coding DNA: TGTGCCACCAGTGTGAGGGGGAATGAGCAGTTCTTC.

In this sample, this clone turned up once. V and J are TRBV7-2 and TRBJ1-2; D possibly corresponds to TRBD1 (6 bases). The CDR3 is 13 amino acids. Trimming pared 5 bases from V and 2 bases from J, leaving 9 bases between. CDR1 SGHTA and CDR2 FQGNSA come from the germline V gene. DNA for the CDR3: TGTGCCAGCAGCACCGACAGGAACTATGGCTACACCTTC. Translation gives CASSTDRNYGYTF.

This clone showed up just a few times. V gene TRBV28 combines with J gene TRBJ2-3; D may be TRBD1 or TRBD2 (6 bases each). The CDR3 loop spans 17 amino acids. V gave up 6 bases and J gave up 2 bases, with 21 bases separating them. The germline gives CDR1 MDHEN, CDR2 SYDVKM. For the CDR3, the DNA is TGTGCCAGCAGCCCCGGGGGAAACAGGGCTCTCACAGATACGCAGTATTTT. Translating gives CASSPGGNRALTDTQYF.

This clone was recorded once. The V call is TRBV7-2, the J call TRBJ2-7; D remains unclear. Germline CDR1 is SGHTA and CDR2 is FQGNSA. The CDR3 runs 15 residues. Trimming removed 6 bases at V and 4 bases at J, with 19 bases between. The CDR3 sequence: CASSRSRDSGYEQYF. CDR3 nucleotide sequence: TGTGCCAGCAGTCGCTCGAGAGACTCTGGTTACGAGCAGTACTTC.

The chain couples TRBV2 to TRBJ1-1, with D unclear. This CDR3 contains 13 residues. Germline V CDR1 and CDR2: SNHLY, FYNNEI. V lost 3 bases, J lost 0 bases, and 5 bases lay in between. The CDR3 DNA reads TGTGCCAGCAGTGACGGATTGAACACTGAAGCTTTCTTT. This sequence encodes CASSDGLNTEAFF.

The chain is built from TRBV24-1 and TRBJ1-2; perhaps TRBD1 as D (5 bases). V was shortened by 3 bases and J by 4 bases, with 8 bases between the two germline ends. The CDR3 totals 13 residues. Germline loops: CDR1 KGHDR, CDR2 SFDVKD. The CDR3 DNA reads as TGTGCCACCAGTGATCCAGGGTTCTATGGCTACACCTTC. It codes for CATSDPGFYGYTF.

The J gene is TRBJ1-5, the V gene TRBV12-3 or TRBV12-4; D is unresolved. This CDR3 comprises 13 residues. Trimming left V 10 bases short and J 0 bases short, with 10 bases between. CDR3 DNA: TGTGCCACCTCCTTAATTAGCAATCAGCCCCAGCATTTT. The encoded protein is CATSLISNQPQHF.

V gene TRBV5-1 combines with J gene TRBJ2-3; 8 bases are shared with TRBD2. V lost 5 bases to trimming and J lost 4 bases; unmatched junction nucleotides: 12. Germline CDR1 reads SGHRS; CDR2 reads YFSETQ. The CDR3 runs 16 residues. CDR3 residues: CASRGNGRASADTQYF. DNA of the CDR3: TGCGCCAGCAGGGGGAACGGGAGGGCTTCGGCAGATACGCAGTATTTT. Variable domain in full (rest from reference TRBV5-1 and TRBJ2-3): KAGVTQTPRYLIKTRGQQVTLSCSPISGHRSVSWYQQTPGQGLQFLFEYFSETQRNKGNFPGRFSGRQFSNSRSEMNVSTLELGDSALYLCASRGNGRASADTQYFGPGTRLTVL.

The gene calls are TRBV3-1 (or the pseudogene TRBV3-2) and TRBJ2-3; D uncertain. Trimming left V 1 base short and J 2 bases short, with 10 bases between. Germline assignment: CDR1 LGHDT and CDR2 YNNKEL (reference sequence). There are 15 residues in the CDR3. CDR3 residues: CASSQGPIATDTQYF. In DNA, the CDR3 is TGTGCCAGCAGCCAAGGACCAATCGCCACAGATACGCAGTATTTT.

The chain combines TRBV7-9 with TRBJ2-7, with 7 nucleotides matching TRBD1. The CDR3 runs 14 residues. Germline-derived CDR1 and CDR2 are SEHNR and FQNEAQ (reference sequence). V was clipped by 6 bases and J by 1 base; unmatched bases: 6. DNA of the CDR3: TGTGCCAGCAGTCGAGGACAGGAATCCTACGAGCAGTACTTC. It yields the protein CASSRGQESYEQYF.

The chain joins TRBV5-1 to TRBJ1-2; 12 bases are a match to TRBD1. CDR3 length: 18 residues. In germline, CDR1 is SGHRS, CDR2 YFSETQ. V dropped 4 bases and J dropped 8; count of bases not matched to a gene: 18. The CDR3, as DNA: TGCGCCAGCAGCCCCACGACGGGGACAGGGGGCAATTCGGGCGGCTACACCTTC. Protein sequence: CASSPTTGTGGNSGGYTF.

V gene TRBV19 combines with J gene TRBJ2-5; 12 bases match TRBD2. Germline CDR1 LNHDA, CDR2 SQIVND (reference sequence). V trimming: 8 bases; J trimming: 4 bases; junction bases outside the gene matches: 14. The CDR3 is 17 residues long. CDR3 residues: CASQRASGRGRGETQYF. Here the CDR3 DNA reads TGTGCCAGTCAAAGGGCTAGCGGGAGGGGAAGGGGAGAGACCCAGTACTTC.

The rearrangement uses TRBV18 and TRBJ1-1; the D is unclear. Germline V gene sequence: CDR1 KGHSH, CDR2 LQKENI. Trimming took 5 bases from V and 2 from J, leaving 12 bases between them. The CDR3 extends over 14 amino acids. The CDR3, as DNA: TGTGCCAGCTCAAGGGCTTCAGAAAACACTGAAGCTTTCTTT. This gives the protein CASSRASENTEAFF.

CDR3 region: CASSYGENPKASPLHF. The CDR3 bases are TGTGCCAGCAGTTACGGGGAAAACCCCAAGGCCTCACCCCTCCACTTT. The V call is TRBV6-2 or TRBV6-3, the J call TRBJ1-6; no firm D call. The CDR3 is 16 residues long. Deletions cut 2 bases from V and 10 bases from J, with 18 bases between. Per the germline V gene, CDR1 is MNHEY and CDR2 is SVGEGT.

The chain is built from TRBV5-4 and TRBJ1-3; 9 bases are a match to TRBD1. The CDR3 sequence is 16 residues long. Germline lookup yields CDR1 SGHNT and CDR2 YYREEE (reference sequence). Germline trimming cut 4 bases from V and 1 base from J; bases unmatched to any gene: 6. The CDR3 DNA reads TGTGCCAGCAGCAACCCGGGACAGGGTTCTGGAAACACCATATATTTT. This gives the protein CASSNPGQGSGNTIYF.

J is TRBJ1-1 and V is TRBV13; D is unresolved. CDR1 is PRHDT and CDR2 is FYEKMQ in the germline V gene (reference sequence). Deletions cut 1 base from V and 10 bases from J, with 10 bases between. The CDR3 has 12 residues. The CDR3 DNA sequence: TGTGCCAGCAGCTTAGATAGGGTGATAGCTTTCTTT. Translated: CASSLDRVIAFF.

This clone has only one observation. The DNA of the CDR3 is TGTGCCAGCAGTCCCTGGACAGGGGGCTATGGCTACACCTTC. The encoded protein is CASSPWTGGYGYTF. The genes are TRBV28 and TRBJ1-2; 10 nucleotides align to TRBD1. The CDR3 has 14 amino acids. The junction had 4 bases not matched to a gene; V was cut back by 5 bases and J by 4 bases. Germline V lookup: CDR1 MDHEN, CDR2 SYDVKM.

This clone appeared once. The CDR3 is CSVEKDGSFRSSYEQYF. Here the CDR3 DNA reads TGCAGCGTTGAGAAGGACGGATCTTTTAGGAGCTCCTACGAGCAGTACTTC. This chain uses TRBV29-1 with TRBJ2-7; D is undetermined. The CDR3 runs 17 residues. Deletions cut 3 bases from V and 0 bases from J, with 21 bases between. Per germline, CDR1 SQVTM and CDR2 ANQGSEA.